This passage covers 26 T cell receptor beta chains from one sample sequenced in a study of blood T cell repertoires in COVID-19. The repertoire was sequenced with immunoSEQ multiplex PCR; TCRdb's copy has only in-frame clones and lacks some. The table has roughly 120,000 clones, about 85% seen once. Sequencing used peripheral blood. These TCRs come from a man aged 60-69 years with acute or convalescent COVID-19.

A note on this clone: At one of its ends the junction is not consistent with the germline gene, which may arise from a read error. The rearrangement uses TRBV15 and TRBJ2-5, with a possible D match to TRBD2 (6 bases). Germline CDR1 is LNHNV and CDR2 is YYDKDF (reference sequence). This CDR3 comprises 14 residues. CDR3 in DNA: TGTGCCACCAGCAGAGATGGAGGGAGCTTACAGAAGAACTTC. Amino acids: CATSRDGGSLQKNF.

This clone was picked up one time. This sequence joins TRBV7-3 and TRBJ2-1, with D hard to call. V shed 3 bases and J shed 6 bases, with 9 bases lying between them. The CDR3 is 13 amino acids. The germline V gene encodes CDR1 SGHTA and CDR2 FQGTGA. The CDR3 here is CASSLPLGNEQFF. The CDR3 bases are TGTGCCAGCAGCTTGCCTCTAGGCAATGAGCAGTTCTTC.

The rearrangement links TRBV19 to TRBJ1-1; D possibly corresponds to TRBD1 (5 bases). Trimming took 8 bases from V and 4 from J, leaving 17 bases between them. Germline CDR1 LNHDA, CDR2 SQIVND (reference sequence). The CDR3 runs to 14 residues. CDR3 DNA sequence: TGTGCCAGTTTCTACACGGACATCAGCACTGAAGCTTTCTTT. Protein: CASFYTDISTEAFF.

This clone showed up just once. This chain connects TRBV9 to TRBJ1-2, with 7 bases matching TRBD1. The CDR3 loop spans 15 amino acids. Germline CDR1 and CDR2: SGDLS and YYNGEE. V shed 3 bases and J 4 bases; nucleotides not matched to a gene: 9. The CDR3 is CASSAGQAGGYGYTF. The CDR3 DNA is TGTGCCAGCAGCGCAGGACAGGCCGGGGGCTATGGCTACACCTTC.

This rearrangement joins TRBV9 to TRBJ2-3; 11 nucleotides align to TRBD2. In germline, CDR1 is SGDLS, CDR2 YYNGEE. The V and J ends lost 3 bases and 4 bases, in that order; junction bases with no gene match: 4. The length of the CDR3 is 15 residues. CDR3 coding DNA: TGTGCCAGCAGCGCCACTAGCGGGAGATCAGATACGCAGTATTTT. Its protein is CASSATSGRSDTQYF.

This chain uses TRBV7-2 with TRBJ2-1; TRBD2 aligns across 7 bases. With 1 base clipped from V and 7 bases from J, the junction kept 13 bases outside the gene matches. The CDR3 sequence is 17 residues long. Germline V gene data show CDR1 as SGHTA and CDR2 as FQGNSA. The CDR3 here is CASSLGRSLAENNEQFF. In nucleotides, the CDR3 is TGTGCCAGCAGCTTAGGACGGAGCCTAGCGGAGAATAATGAGCAGTTCTTC.

The chain uses TRBV10-3 and TRBJ2-7; D uncertain. The germline V and J ends were trimmed by 2 bases and 2 bases, with 13 bases remaining between them. CDR1 is ENHRY and CDR2 is SYGVKD in the germline V gene. The CDR3 is made up of 15 amino acids. In DNA, the CDR3 is TGTGCCATCAGTGAGAAGGCTAGTCATACCTACGAGCAGTACTTC. It codes for CAISEKASHTYEQYF.

The chain recombines TRBV5-4 with TRBJ2-3; 9 bases line up with TRBD2. The CDR3 is 14 amino acids. Germline assignment: CDR1 SGHNT and CDR2 YYREEE (reference sequence). After removal of 4 bases from V and 4 bases from J, the junction contained 4 bases not matched to a gene. The CDR3 sequence: CASSIAGGADTQYF. The CDR3 nucleotides are TGTGCCAGCAGCATTGCGGGGGGGGCAGATACGCAGTATTTT.

The chain carries TRBV6-5 and TRBJ2-7, with 10 bases aligning to TRBD2. V lost 4 bases to trimming and J lost 3 bases; unmatched junction nucleotides: 6. Germline CDR1 and CDR2: MNHEY and SVGAGI. CDR3 length: 15 amino acids. The CDR3 reads CASSSPGLADYEQYF. The CDR3 DNA follows: TGTGCCAGCAGTTCACCCGGACTAGCGGACTACGAGCAGTACTTC.

The chain couples TRBV24-1 to TRBJ2-3, with TRBD1 matching over 10 bases. This CDR3 region has 15 residues. CDR1 is KGHDR and CDR2 is SFDVKD in the germline V gene. J was trimmed by 1 base and V by 10 bases; bases with no gene match: 7. CDR3 residues: CATTSGTGGTDTQYF. CDR3 sequence (DNA): TGTGCCACTACCTCAGGGACAGGGGGCACAGATACGCAGTATTTT.

This clone appeared once. The chain recombines TRBV28 with TRBJ1-5, with a tentative D call TRBD1 (6 bases). Per germline, CDR1 MDHEN and CDR2 SYDVKM. Trimming cost V 5 bases and J 2 bases, with 22 bases left between them. CDR3 size: 18 residues. The CDR3 spells CASSPLTLNRERNQPQHF. DNA for the CDR3: TGTGCCAGCAGTCCCCTGACATTAAACAGGGAACGCAATCAGCCCCAGCATTTT.

The chain uses TRBV24-1 and TRBJ2-3, with a possible D match to TRBD2 (5 bases). The CDR3 runs to 12 residues. Germline assignment: CDR1 KGHDR and CDR2 SFDVKD. V shed 7 bases and J shed 6 bases, with 10 bases lying between them. The CDR3 loop reads CATSPPGDTQYF. The CDR3 region has the DNA TGTGCCACCAGCCCCCCGGGGGATACGCAGTATTTT.

The DNA for the CDR3 is TGTGCCAGCAGCTTAGTTATAGCGGGAGGGTCAGATACGCAGTATTTT. Residues: CASSLVIAGGSDTQYF. V gene TRBV11-2 combines with J gene TRBJ2-3; 11 bases line up with TRBD2. V shed 1 base and J 4 bases; nucleotides not matched to a gene: 4. Germline assignment: CDR1 SGHAT and CDR2 FQNNGV. This CDR3 has 16 residues.

V and J are TRBV6-2 or TRBV6-3 and TRBJ1-2; D is possibly TRBD1 (5 bases). Germline CDR1 and CDR2: MNHEY and SVGEGT. With 5 bases removed from V and 4 bases from J, the gap between germline ends came to 14 bases. The CDR3 is 14 amino acids. CDR3 amino acids: CASSLHGHFYGYTF. CDR3 nucleotides: TGTGCCAGCAGTCTCCACGGACACTTCTATGGCTACACCTTC.

J is TRBJ1-4 and V is TRBV28; 11 bases map to TRBD1. The CDR3 length is 14 residues. J gave up 8 bases and V 4 bases, and 3 bases lay outside the gene matches. CDR1 is MDHEN and CDR2 is SYDVKM in the germline V gene. As DNA, the CDR3 is TGTGCCAGCAGTTCGGGACAGGGGGGAGAAAAACTGTTTTTT. Translated, it gives CASSSGQGGEKLFF. The full variable domain, completed using reference TRBV28 and TRBJ1-4, is DVKVTQSSRYLVKRTGEKVFLECVQDMDHENMFWYRQDPGLGLRLIYFSYDVKMKEKGDIPEGYSVSREKKERFSLILESASTNQTSMYLCASSSGQGGEKLFFGSGTQLSVL.

The chain uses TRBV5-6 and TRBJ2-4; TRBD2 might be the D (5 bases). The CDR3 covers 16 residues. Germline assignment: CDR1 SGHDT and CDR2 YYEEEE. Trimming took 1 base from V and 7 from J, leaving 18 bases between them. This CDR3 reads CASSLSGGGQRNIQYF. For the CDR3, the DNA is TGTGCCAGCAGCTTGAGTGGCGGAGGCCAAAGGAACATTCAGTACTTC.

The CDR3 nucleotides are TGTGCCAGCAGTAGATCAGGGGGCGAGGGTTACACCATATATTTT. Amino acids: CASSRSGGEGYTIYF. The chain couples TRBV6-5 to TRBJ1-3; 8 bases fit TRBD1. V was clipped by 5 bases and J by 8 bases; unmatched bases: 11. The germline V gene encodes CDR1 MNHEY and CDR2 SVGAGI. The CDR3 extends over 15 amino acids.

This clone occurred once. V gene TRBV11-3 combines with J gene TRBJ2-1; unclear D gene. Germline lookup yields CDR1 SGHNT and CDR2 YENEEA. The CDR3 totals 13 residues. V was trimmed by 4 bases and J by 7 bases, leaving 11 bases between them. The CDR3 spells CASSSQTSNEQFF. CDR3 coding DNA: TGTGCCAGCAGCTCCCAAACTTCAAATGAGCAGTTCTTC.

V usage is TRBV11-3 and J usage is TRBJ2-1; no clear D gene. The V end was cut by 1 base, the J end by 10 bases, with 8 bases between. This CDR3 comprises 12 residues. CDR1 and CDR2 (germline): SGHNT, YENEEA. The CDR3 loop is CASSLVAQEQFF. The CDR3 nucleotides read TGTGCCAGCAGCTTAGTGGCACAAGAGCAGTTCTTC.

CDR3 DNA: TGTGCCAGCGGGGGGGGGCTGTACAATGAGCAGTTCTTC. Translating it yields CASGGGLYNEQFF. The chain links TRBV12-3 or TRBV12-4 to TRBJ2-1; maybe TRBD2 (7 bases). Trimming left V 8 bases short and J 4 bases short, with 12 bases between. This CDR3 comprises 13 residues.

The genes are TRBV3-1 (or the pseudogene TRBV3-2) and TRBJ2-3, with 7 bases aligning to TRBD2. The CDR3 spans 16 residues. CDR1 is LGHDT, CDR2 YNNKEL, per germline (reference sequence). V was clipped by 2 bases and J by 6 bases; unmatched bases: 11. The CDR3 nucleotides are TGTGCCAGCAGCCAATCTTTAAGCGGGAACGGCGATACGCAGTATTTT. This encodes CASSQSLSGNGDTQYF.

This clone came up once. The rearrangement joins TRBV3-1 (or the pseudogene TRBV3-2) to TRBJ2-1; 10 bases align to TRBD2. Germline lookup yields CDR1 LGHDT and CDR2 YNNKEL (reference sequence). Losses at the gene ends were 4 bases for V and 9 bases for J; bases not matched to a gene: 15. The CDR3 has 17 amino acids. The CDR3 DNA sequence: TGTGCCAGCAGCCGGACTAGCGGTCCCTCGATAACTCGTGAGCAGTTCTTC. Translating gives CASSRTSGPSITREQFF.

The rearrangement uses TRBV7-2 and TRBJ2-2; 8 nucleotides line up with TRBD2. This CDR3 has 16 residues. From germline, CDR1 is SGHTA and CDR2 FQGNSA. V lost 5 bases, J lost 5 bases, and 10 bases stayed unmatched. CDR3 DNA: TGTGCCAGCAGCCCAAAGGCGGGGGGACGTACCGGGGAGCTGTTTTTT. Translated: CASSPKAGGRTGELFF.

In this sample, this clone turned up a few times. CDR3 amino acids: CASSLSRGSTEAFF. The CDR3 region has the DNA TGTGCCAGCAGTTTAAGTCGCGGTTCCACTGAAGCTTTCTTT. The chain joins TRBV27 to TRBJ1-1; D ambiguous. CDR3 length: 14 amino acids. With 2 bases removed from V and 4 bases from J, the gap between germline ends came to 11 bases. Per germline, CDR1 MNHEY and CDR2 SMNVEV (reference sequence).

This clone occurred once. The chain employs TRBV5-1 and TRBJ1-1, with TRBD1 identical over 8 bases. The germline gives CDR1 SGHRS, CDR2 YFSETQ. The CDR3 is 13 amino acids. V shed 0 bases and J 7 bases; nucleotides not matched to a gene: 2. DNA for the CDR3: TGCGCCAGCAGCTTGGCCGACAGGGGTGAAGCTTTCTTT. It is translated as CASSLADRGEAFF. The complete variable domain, with remaining parts taken from reference TRBV5-1 and TRBJ1-1, reads KAGVTQTPRYLIKTRGQQVTLSCSPISGHRSVSWYQQTPGQGLQFLFEYFSETQRNKGNFPGRFSGRQFSNSRSEMNVSTLELGDSALYLCASSLADRGEAFFGQGTRLTVV.

V is TRBV7-9 and J is TRBJ2-7, with 7 bases identical to TRBD2. After removal of 3 bases from V and 2 bases from J, the junction contained 7 bases not matched to a gene. The length of the CDR3 is 15 residues. Per germline, CDR1 SEHNR and CDR2 FQNEAQ (reference sequence). CDR3 nucleotide sequence: TGTGCCAGCAGCTTTACTAGCGCTGCGCCCTACGAGCAGTACTTC. Amino acid sequence: CASSFTSAAPYEQYF.